The next 29 T cell receptor beta chains were all read from a single sample in a study of blood T cell repertoires in COVID-19. Libraries were prepared by immunoSEQ multiplex PCR; TCRdb keeps only in-frame clonotypes and omits some of them. The table lists 250,000 to 400,000 clones, 85% of them singletons, with over 1.5% in the top ten. What was sequenced was PBMCs or T cells enriched from blood (not recorded which). These receptors originate from a woman between 25 and 40 years old who had been exposed to COVID-19.

This chain connects TRBV6-5 to TRBJ1-2, with D perhaps matching TRBD1 (5 bases). Looked up from germline, CDR1 is MNHEY and CDR2 is SVGAGI. The V gene lost 3 bases and the J gene lost 1 base, with 9 bases spanning the gap. CDR3 size: 14 residues. The CDR3 loop reads CASSYGGDNYGYTF. The DNA for the CDR3 is TGTGCCAGCAGTTATGGAGGGGATAACTATGGCTACACCTTC.

This chain joins TRBV7-9 and TRBJ1-1; 7 nucleotides align to TRBD1. This CDR3 has 17 amino acids. Germline V lookup: CDR1 SEHNR, CDR2 FQNEAQ (reference sequence). V lost 3 bases to trimming and J lost 5 bases; unmatched junction nucleotides: 15. The CDR3 loop is CASSFGWGTGASTEAFF. In nucleotides, the CDR3 is TGTGCCAGCAGCTTCGGGTGGGGAACAGGGGCGTCGACTGAAGCTTTCTTT.

The chain employs TRBV6-2 or TRBV6-3 and TRBJ2-7; TRBD1 agrees at 7 bases. The CDR3 has 15 amino acids. Germline assignment: CDR1 MNHEY and CDR2 SVGEGT. Trimming cost V 0 bases and J 6 bases; bases outside gene matches: 8. CDR3 DNA sequence: TGTGCCAGCAGTTACTCAATAGGGGGCGGAGGCGAGCAGTACTTC. Translating it yields CASSYSIGGGGEQYF.

The chain is built from TRBV9 and TRBJ1-4, with D perhaps TRBD1 (6 bases). The length of the CDR3 is 15 residues. Germline V gene sequence: CDR1 SGDLS, CDR2 YYNGEE. Trimming left V 3 bases short and J 8 bases short, with 17 bases between. CDR3 loop: CASSDEVGAREKLFF. The CDR3 DNA sequence: TGTGCCAGCAGCGATGAGGTGGGGGCTCGAGAAAAACTGTTTTTT. The full variable domain, its missing parts supplied by reference TRBV9 and TRBJ1-4, is DSGVTQTPKHLITATGQRVTLRCSPRSGDLSVYWYQQSLDQGLQFLIQYYNGEERAKGNILERFSAQQFPDLHSELNLSSLELGDSALYFCASSDEVGAREKLFFGSGTQLSVL.

V gene TRBV14 combines with J gene TRBJ2-3; tentatively, D is TRBD2 (6 bases). The ends were cut back, 2 bases at V and 0 bases at J, with 12 bases in the middle. This CDR3 region has 16 residues. Germline CDR1 SGHDN, CDR2 FVKESK. This CDR3 reads CASSQRGNPSTDTQYF. CDR3 coding DNA: TGTGCCAGCAGCCAACGGGGGAACCCTAGCACAGATACGCAGTATTTT.

The rearrangement uses TRBV5-8 and TRBJ1-1; 11 bases match TRBD1. Trimming took 5 bases from V and 11 from J; bases not matched to a gene: 8. This CDR3 has 13 residues. CDR1 is SGHTS and CDR2 is YDEGEE in the germline V gene. This CDR3 reads CASSSGQGVDAFF. For the CDR3, the DNA is TGTGCCAGCAGTTCGGGACAGGGGGTCGACGCTTTCTTT.

This chain links TRBV30 with TRBJ1-4; D gene uncertain. The germline CDR1 and CDR2 sequences are GTSNPN and SVGIG (reference sequence). The V gene lost 2 bases and the J gene lost 8 bases, with 9 bases spanning the gap. The CDR3 extends over 12 amino acids. The CDR3 loop reads CAWSSYQEKLFF. CDR3 coding DNA: TGTGCCTGGAGTTCGTACCAGGAAAAACTGTTTTTT. Using reference TRBV30 and TRBJ1-4 for the parts outside the CDR3, the full variable domain is SQTIHQWPATLVQPVGSPLSLECTVEGTSNPNLYWYRQAAGRGLQLLFYSVGIGQISSEVPQNLSASRPQDRQFILSSKKLLLSDSGFYLCAWSSYQEKLFFGSGTQLSVL.

CDR3 loop: CASSFWQGKTYNSPLHF. For the CDR3, the DNA is TGTGCCAGCAGCTTTTGGCAGGGGAAGACCTATAATTCACCCCTCCACTTT. V usage is TRBV7-6 and J usage is TRBJ1-6; D might be TRBD1 (6 bases). The V gene lost 3 bases and the J gene lost 2 bases, with 14 bases spanning the gap. The CDR3 extends over 17 amino acids. Germline V gene lookup returns CDR1 SGHVS and CDR2 FNYEAQ.

The chain carries TRBV2 and TRBJ1-2, with D perhaps TRBD1 (5 bases). The V and J ends lost 5 bases and 8 bases respectively, with 18 bases between them. The CDR3 loop spans 14 amino acids. CDR1 and CDR2 (germline): SNHLY, FYNNEI. The CDR3: CASSWSGTEGGYTF. In DNA form, the CDR3 reads TGTGCCAGCAGTTGGTCCGGGACTGAGGGGGGCTACACCTTC.

The rearrangement joins TRBV2 to TRBJ2-6; possibly TRBD1 for D (5 bases). The CDR3 is 16 residues long. Germline CDR1 is SNHLY and CDR2 is FYNNEI. The germline V and J ends were trimmed by 6 bases and 0 bases, with 12 bases remaining between them. The CDR3 sequence: CASRNRQLSGANVLTF. In nucleotides, the CDR3 is TGTGCCAGCAGAAACAGGCAGCTCTCTGGGGCCAACGTCCTGACTTTC.

V gene TRBV7-8 combines with J gene TRBJ2-2, with TRBD1 as a possible D gene (5 bases). The CDR3 length is 15 residues. Looked up from germline, CDR1 is SGHVS and CDR2 is FQNEAQ. V gave up 3 bases and J gave up 7 bases, with 15 bases separating them. The CDR3 bases are TGTGCCAGCAGCTTCCGGACACTCCAACACGGGGAGCTGTTTTTT. Protein sequence: CASSFRTLQHGELFF.

This sequence joins TRBV5-1 and TRBJ2-3, with D perhaps TRBD2 (6 bases). Deletions cut 4 bases from V and 6 bases from J, with 24 bases between. From germline, CDR1 is SGHRS and CDR2 YFSETQ. The CDR3 has 17 residues. The CDR3 DNA is TGCGCCAGCAGCGTGAGGCCCTGGGCGGGGCGGCGGGATACGCAGTATTTT. Protein sequence: CASSVRPWAGRRDTQYF.

Here the CDR3 DNA reads TGTGCCAGTAGTATAGGGATAGGACAGGGGGGATTGACTGAAGCTTTCTTT. This sequence encodes CASSIGIGQGGLTEAFF. V usage is TRBV19 and J usage is TRBJ1-1; the match to TRBD1 covers 10 bases. Germline values: CDR1 LNHDA, CDR2 SQIVND (reference sequence). Germline trimming cut 1 base from V and 5 bases from J; bases unmatched to any gene: 10. CDR3 length: 17 amino acids.

The rearrangement uses TRBV6-1 and TRBJ2-7, with D perhaps TRBD1 (6 bases). V lost 0 bases to trimming and J lost 2 bases, with 14 bases between them. Germline V gives CDR1 MNHNS, CDR2 SASEGT. This CDR3 region has 16 residues. DNA for the CDR3: TGTGCCAGCAGTGAAGCGCGACAGGTCACCACCTACGAGCAGTACTTC. Protein: CASSEARQVTTYEQYF.

The chain joins TRBV2 to TRBJ2-7, with 7 positions matching TRBD1. Trimming cost V 7 bases and J 2 bases; bases outside gene matches: 5. The CDR3 contains 13 residues. CDR1 SNHLY and CDR2 FYNNEI come from the germline V gene. In DNA form, the CDR3 reads TGTGCCAGCACTTCCAGGGGGACCTACGAGCAGTACTTC. Amino acid sequence: CASTSRGTYEQYF.

The genes are TRBV7-3 and TRBJ2-1; 8 bases match TRBD2. Per the germline V gene, CDR1 is SGHTA and CDR2 is FQGTGA. The V gene end was trimmed by 2 bases and the J gene end by 5 bases; junction bases not matched to a gene: 5. The CDR3 totals 15 residues. The CDR3 sequence: CASSLEVSGNNEQFF. The CDR3 nucleotides read TGTGCCAGCAGCTTAGAGGTTAGCGGGAACAATGAGCAGTTCTTC.

This clone was seen just once. The rearrangement joins TRBV28 to TRBJ1-1; D unresolved. The germline V gene has CDR1 MDHEN and CDR2 SYDVKM. V lost 7 bases, J lost 0 bases, and 12 bases lay in between. CDR3 length equals 14 residues. The CDR3, as DNA: TGTGCCAGCATCTCGGGTATCATGAACACTGAAGCTTTCTTT. Protein sequence: CASISGIMNTEAFF.

The chain employs TRBV3-1 (or the pseudogene TRBV3-2) and TRBJ1-1, with D tentatively TRBD1 (5 bases). Germline V CDR1 and CDR2: LGHDT, YNNKEL (reference sequence). Between the trimmed V and J ends, which lost 3 bases and 0 bases, there was a span of 8 bases. CDR3 length equals 14 residues. CDR3 DNA: TGTGCCAGCAGCCAGGGGGGAATGAACACTGAAGCTTTCTTT. This gives the protein CASSQGGMNTEAFF.

The rearrangement uses TRBV19 and TRBJ1-4, with 9 bases matching TRBD1. Germline V gives CDR1 LNHDA, CDR2 SQIVND (reference sequence). This CDR3 is 15 amino acids long. V lost 5 bases and J lost 5; bases outside the gene matches: 6. The CDR3 DNA reads TGTGCCAGTAGTCCGGGGGACAGGGACAATGAAAAACTGTTTTTT. Protein: CASSPGDRDNEKLFF.

Turning to this clone: Other nucleotide sequences from this sample produce the same CDR3. The rearrangement uses TRBV12-3 or TRBV12-4 and TRBJ2-5, with D possibly matching TRBD2 (6 bases). The CDR3 has 11 residues. Trimming stripped 6 bases from V and 7 bases from J, with 9 bases between. This CDR3 reads CASSLGGTQYF. CDR3 DNA: TGTGCCAGCAGCTTGGGGGGGACCCAGTACTTC.

The chain links TRBV2 to TRBJ2-7, with 10 bases that match TRBD2. This CDR3 is 15 amino acids long. V was clipped by 2 bases and J by 6 bases; unmatched bases: 7. Germline loops: CDR1 SNHLY, CDR2 FYNNEI. CDR3 coding DNA: TGTGCCAGCAGTGAAACTAGAGCGGGAGGGGCCGAGCAGTACTTC. Protein: CASSETRAGGAEQYF.

This rearrangement joins TRBV19 to TRBJ2-3; a possible D gene is TRBD1 (6 bases). Germline CDR1 LNHDA, CDR2 SQIVND (reference sequence). Trimming stripped 5 bases from V and 4 bases from J, with 13 bases between. The CDR3 totals 14 residues. For the CDR3, the DNA is TGTGCCAGTAGTCGTTCCAGGGGTGCAGATACGCAGTATTTT. Protein sequence: CASSRSRGADTQYF.

This sequence joins TRBV10-3 and TRBJ2-2; possible D gene TRBD2, 7 bases. Deletions cut 4 bases from V and 2 bases from J, with 11 bases between. Germline V gene data show CDR1 as ENHRY and CDR2 as SYGVKD. The CDR3 totals 15 residues. In DNA form, the CDR3 reads TGTGCCATCAGTGGGGGCGGGGGCAACACCGGGGAGCTGTTTTTT. Translated, it gives CAISGGGGNTGELFF.

This rearrangement joins TRBV28 to TRBJ2-3; 12 bases fit TRBD2. V lost 5 bases to trimming and J lost 0 bases; unmatched junction nucleotides: 6. Germline-derived CDR1 and CDR2 are MDHEN and SYDVKM. The CDR3 is made up of 17 amino acids. The DNA for the CDR3 is TGTGCCAGCAGTCTCCGGACTAGCGGGATGAGCACAGATACGCAGTATTTT. The encoded protein is CASSLRTSGMSTDTQYF.

This clone has only one observation. The junction shows a germline mismatch at one end, possibly a read error. V usage is TRBV7-3 and J usage is TRBJ2-1; no clear D gene. The CDR3 is 15 amino acids. The germline CDR1 and CDR2 sequences are SGHTA and FQGTGA. The CDR3 loop reads CASSSSPVSFNEQFF. CDR3 coding DNA: TGTGCCAGCAGCTCCTCCCCCGTCTCCTTCAATGAGCAGTTCTTC.

This clone was recorded at least ten times. For the CDR3, the DNA is TGCGCCAGCAGCTTGCGAGATACGCAGTATTTT. The encoded protein is CASSLRDTQYF. V gene TRBV5-1 combines with J gene TRBJ2-3, with D unresolved. From germline, CDR1 is SGHRS and CDR2 YFSETQ. The CDR3 runs 11 residues. The V gene lost 1 base and the J gene lost 5 bases, with 2 bases spanning the gap.

The chain couples TRBV7-6 to TRBJ2-1, with D perhaps TRBD1 (6 bases). V lost 6 bases, J lost 0 bases, and 15 bases lay in between. Per germline, CDR1 SGHVS and CDR2 FNYEAQ. The CDR3 has 16 residues. The CDR3 DNA follows: TGTGCCAGCAGACCTACAGGGAGTAGCTCCTACAATGAGCAGTTCTTC. Its translation: CASRPTGSSSYNEQFF. Together with reference TRBV7-6 and TRBJ2-1, the CDR3 gives the full variable domain: GAGVSQSPRYKVTKRGQDVALRCDPISGHVSLYWYRQALGQGPEFLTYFNYEAQQDKSGLPNDRFSAERPEGSISTLTIQRTEQRDSAMYRCASRPTGSSSYNEQFFGPGTRLTVL.

Here the CDR3 DNA reads TGTGCCAGCAGTCCCAAGGGACAGGGGCGAGGCTACACCTTC. It specifies CASSPKGQGRGYTF. The chain joins TRBV27 to TRBJ1-2, with 10 bases aligning to TRBD1. This CDR3 contains 14 residues. Unmatched junction bases numbered 8, after V lost 5 bases and J lost 8 bases. The germline CDR1 and CDR2 sequences are MNHEY and SMNVEV (reference sequence).

The chain employs TRBV5-1 and TRBJ1-1, with 8 bases matching TRBD1. Germline trimming cut 3 bases from V and 5 bases from J; bases unmatched to any gene: 3. The CDR3 has 13 residues. CDR1 is SGHRS, CDR2 YFSETQ, per germline. CDR3 residues: CASSSRQGTEAFF. CDR3 in DNA: TGCGCCAGCAGCTCACGACAGGGGACTGAAGCTTTCTTT. The entire variable domain, with the rest obtained from reference TRBV5-1 and TRBJ1-1, is as follows: KAGVTQTPRYLIKTRGQQVTLSCSPISGHRSVSWYQQTPGQGLQFLFEYFSETQRNKGNFPGRFSGRQFSNSRSEMNVSTLELGDSALYLCASSSRQGTEAFFGQGTRLTVV.